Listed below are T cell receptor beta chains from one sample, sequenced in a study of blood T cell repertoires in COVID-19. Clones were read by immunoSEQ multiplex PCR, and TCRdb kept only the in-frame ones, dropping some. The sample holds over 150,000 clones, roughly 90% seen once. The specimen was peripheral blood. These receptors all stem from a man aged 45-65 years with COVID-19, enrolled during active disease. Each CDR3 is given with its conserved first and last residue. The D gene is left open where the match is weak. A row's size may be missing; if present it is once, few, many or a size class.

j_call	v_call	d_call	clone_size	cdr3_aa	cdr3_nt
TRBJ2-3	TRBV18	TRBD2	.	CASSPRTSGSTDTQYF	TGTGCCAGCTCACCCAGGACTAGCGGGAGCACAGATACGCAGTATTTT
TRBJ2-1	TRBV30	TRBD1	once	CARGTGASSYNEQFF	TGTGCCCGGGGGACAGGCGCTAGCTCCTACAATGAGCAGTTCTTC
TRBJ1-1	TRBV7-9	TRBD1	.	CASSPTGGDTEAFF	TGTGCCAGCAGCCCCACAGGGGGGGACACTGAAGCTTTCTTT
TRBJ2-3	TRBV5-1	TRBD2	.	CASSTASGGRTDTQYF	TGCGCCAGCAGCACCGCTAGCGGGGGACGCACAGATACGCAGTATTTT
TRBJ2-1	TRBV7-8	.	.	CVSSFWGEADPLFEQFF	TGTGTCAGCAGCTTTTGGGGGGAGGCCGACCCGTTATTTGAGCAGTTCTTC
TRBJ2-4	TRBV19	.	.	CASTEGAKNIQYF	TGTGCCAGTACGGAGGGAGCCAAAAACATTCAGTACTTC
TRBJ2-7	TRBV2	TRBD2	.	CASRGLAAYEQYF	TGTGCCAGCAGGGGACTAGCGGCCTACGAGCAGTACTTC
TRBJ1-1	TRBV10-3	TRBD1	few	CAISSTGLVAFF	TGTGCCATCAGCTCGACAGGGTTGGTAGCTTTCTTT
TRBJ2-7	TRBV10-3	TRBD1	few	CAISESLVGQGAYEQYF	TGTGCCATCAGTGAGTCACTAGTAGGACAGGGGGCTTACGAGCAGTACTTC
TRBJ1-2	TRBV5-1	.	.	CASSLGQGLGGYTF	TGCGCCAGCAGCTTGGGGCAGGGGCTCGGTGGCTACACCTTC
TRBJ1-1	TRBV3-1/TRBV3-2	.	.	CASSQGSAEAFF	TGTGCCAGCAGCCAAGGGTCGGCTGAAGCTTTCTTT
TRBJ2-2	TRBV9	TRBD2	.	CASSGIKTSWNTGELFF	TGTGCCAGCAGCGGAATCAAGACTAGCTGGAACACCGGGGAGCTGTTTTTT
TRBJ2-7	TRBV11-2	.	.	CASSPPPGTYEQYF	TGTGCCAGCAGCCCCCCTCCGGGTACCTACGAGCAGTACTTC
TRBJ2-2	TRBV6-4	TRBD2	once	CASRLTSGRLNTGELFF	TGTGCCAGCAGGCTGACTAGCGGCCGATTAAACACCGGGGAGCTGTTTTTT
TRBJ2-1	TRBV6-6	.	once	CASSYSAMTANNEQFF	TGTGCCAGCAGTTACTCAGCGATGACAGCGAACAATGAGCAGTTCTTC
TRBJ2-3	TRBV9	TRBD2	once	CASSVEAGGVDTQYF	TGTGCCAGCAGCGTAGAGGCGGGAGGGGTAGATACGCAGTATTTT
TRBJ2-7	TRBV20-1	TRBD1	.	CSASLGTGGLEQYF	TGCAGTGCTAGTTTAGGGACAGGGGGTCTTGAGCAGTACTTC
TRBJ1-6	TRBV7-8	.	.	CASSLDSGDSPLHF	TGTGCCAGCAGCTTAGACTCCGGGGATTCACCCCTCCACTTT
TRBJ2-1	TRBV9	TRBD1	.	CASSVGPGQAYNEQFF	TGTGCCAGCAGCGTAGGACCGGGACAGGCGTACAATGAGCAGTTCTTC